What follows are 19 T cell receptor beta chains derived from one specimen sequenced in a study of blood T cell repertoires in COVID-19. Here immunoSEQ multiplex PCR was the method, and the copy in TCRdb shows in-frame clones only, minus some. The data hold tens of thousands of clones, with approximately 85% observed a single time. Sequencing was carried out using peripheral blood. The origin of the receptors is a human donor in a cohort sampled during active COVID-19.

This rearrangement joins TRBV2 to TRBJ1-2; 9 bases map to TRBD1. V shed 6 bases and J 3 bases; nucleotides not matched to a gene: 2. The CDR3 loop spans 13 amino acids. CDR1 and CDR2 (germline): SNHLY, FYNNEI. CDR3 coding DNA: TGTGCCAGCAGGGACAGGGGAGACTATGGCTACACCTTC. Translating gives CASRDRGDYGYTF.

This chain uses TRBV2 with TRBJ2-7; 11 nucleotides agree with TRBD1. The CDR3 totals 15 residues. Germline lookup yields CDR1 SNHLY and CDR2 FYNNEI. With V trimmed by 6 bases and J by 0 bases, 4 bases remained unmatched. CDR3 coding DNA: TGTGCCAGCAGGATGGGACAGGGGGGCTCCTACGAGCAGTACTTC. Translated, it gives CASRMGQGGSYEQYF.

The chain has TRBV9 and TRBJ2-5; 7 bases map to TRBD1. V trimming: 4 bases; J trimming: 5 bases; junction bases outside the gene matches: 11. This CDR3 region has 15 residues. CDR1 is SGDLS and CDR2 is YYNGEE in the germline V gene. CDR3 sequence reads: CASSSHRGAGETQYF. In nucleotides, the CDR3 is TGTGCCAGCAGCTCTCACAGGGGAGCCGGGGAGACCCAGTACTTC.

The rearrangement links TRBV11-2 to TRBJ2-5; 8 nucleotides line up with TRBD2. The germline CDR1 and CDR2 sequences are SGHAT and FQNNGV. V lost 6 bases to trimming and J lost 2 bases; unmatched junction nucleotides: 8. The CDR3 runs 15 residues. This chain's CDR3 is CASRPLAGDQETQYF. DNA of the CDR3: TGTGCCAGCAGACCGCTAGCGGGCGATCAAGAGACCCAGTACTTC.

This chain joins TRBV10-3 and TRBJ1-6, with a weak D call TRBD1 (6 bases). The CDR3 extends over 15 amino acids. V gave up 7 bases and J gave up 5 bases, with 15 bases separating them. The germline gives CDR1 ENHRY, CDR2 SYGVKD. As DNA, the CDR3 is TGTGCCATCAAACAGGGTCTTGGGAATAATTCACCCCTCCACTTT. This sequence encodes CAIKQGLGNNSPLHF.

This clone was observed a single time. The CDR3 here is CASSRPLMGLYNEQFF. CDR3 nucleotides: TGTGCCAGCAGTAGACCCTTGATGGGGCTTTACAATGAGCAGTTCTTC. V usage is TRBV6-2 or TRBV6-3 and J usage is TRBJ2-1, with D possibly being TRBD1 (5 bases). The CDR3 sequence is 16 residues long. Trimming pared 5 bases from V and 4 bases from J, leaving 18 bases between. The germline CDR1 and CDR2 sequences are MNHEY and SVGEGT.

The chain carries TRBV3-1 (or the pseudogene TRBV3-2) and TRBJ2-5; 8 bases align to TRBD1. The V and J ends lost 4 bases and 5 bases, in that order; junction bases with no gene match: 12. This CDR3 region has 16 residues. Germline lookup yields CDR1 LGHDT and CDR2 YNNKEL (reference sequence). For the CDR3, the DNA is TGTGCCAGCAGCCCGACAGGGGCCTACCGTAGGGAGACCCAGTACTTC. Its translation: CASSPTGAYRRETQYF.

The chain links TRBV11-1 to TRBJ2-5; perhaps TRBD1 as D (5 bases). Germline CDR1 reads SGHAT; CDR2 reads FQDESV (reference sequence). Trimming left V 4 bases short and J 4 bases short, with 13 bases between. This CDR3 has 14 residues. The CDR3 sequence: CASSSQGRPETQYF. CDR3 in DNA: TGTGCCAGCAGCTCCCAGGGAAGACCAGAGACCCAGTACTTC.

The chain has TRBV3-1 (or the pseudogene TRBV3-2) and TRBJ1-6; D unresolved. CDR1 is LGHDT and CDR2 is YNNKEL in the germline V gene (reference sequence). The CDR3 totals 12 residues. V lost 1 base and J 9 bases, leaving 4 bases between the germline ends. CDR3 nucleotide sequence: TGTGCCAGCAGCCAAGTACTTTCACCCCTCCACTTT. It encodes CASSQVLSPLHF.

This chain uses TRBV2 with TRBJ1-1; D perhaps matches TRBD1 (6 bases). The CDR3 covers 13 residues. The V gene lost 5 bases and the J gene lost 11 bases, with 18 bases spanning the gap. The germline V gene has CDR1 SNHLY and CDR2 FYNNEI. DNA of the CDR3: TGTGCCAGCAGTCAAGAGAGGGACACTCAGGCTTTCTTT. Translating it yields CASSQERDTQAFF. Together with reference TRBV2 and TRBJ1-1, the CDR3 gives the full variable domain: EPEVTQTPSHQVTQMGQEVILRCVPISNHLYFYWYRQILGQKVEFLVSFYNNEISEKSEIFDDQFSVERPDGSNFTLKIRSTKLEDSAMYFCASSQERDTQAFFGQGTRLTVV.

V usage is TRBV7-2 and J usage is TRBJ2-1, with D unresolved. The CDR3 loop spans 14 amino acids. V was shortened by 1 base and J by 6 bases, with 10 bases between the two germline ends. Germline V CDR1 and CDR2: SGHTA, FQGNSA. Here the CDR3 reads CASSLGITPNEQFF. CDR3 DNA: TGTGCCAGCAGCTTAGGCATTACACCCAATGAGCAGTTCTTC.

The V gene is TRBV19, the J gene TRBJ2-3, with D possibly TRBD2 on 6 matching bases. The germline V gene has CDR1 LNHDA and CDR2 SQIVND (reference sequence). This CDR3 spans 18 amino acids. V gave up 4 bases and J gave up 0 bases, with 20 bases separating them. CDR3: CASSTRGPASASTDTQYF. The CDR3 region has the DNA TGTGCCAGTAGTACCCGCGGCCCGGCTAGCGCTAGCACAGATACGCAGTATTTT.

A few counts support this clone. The chain couples TRBV6-5 to TRBJ2-2; TRBD2 agrees at 14 bases. Germline-derived CDR1 and CDR2 are MNHEY and SVGAGI. CDR3 length: 14 residues. With V trimmed by 6 bases and J by 7 bases, 1 base remained unmatched. The CDR3 sequence is CASRGTSGSGELFF. The CDR3 bases are TGTGCCAGCAGGGGGACTAGCGGGAGCGGGGAGCTGTTTTTT.

This sequence joins TRBV5-1 and TRBJ1-1; D remains ambiguous. Looked up from germline, CDR1 is SGHRS and CDR2 is YFSETQ. The CDR3 length is 15 residues. V lost 1 base, J lost 1 base, and 11 bases lay in between. The CDR3 bases are TGCGCCAGCAGCTTGAGGTCAGGCGCGAACACTGAAGCTTTCTTT. Translating it yields CASSLRSGANTEAFF.

The chain couples TRBV7-2 to TRBJ1-1; 11 nucleotides match TRBD1. J gave up 3 bases and V 4 bases, and 4 bases lay outside the gene matches. CDR3 length: 15 amino acids. Germline V gene lookup returns CDR1 SGHTA and CDR2 FQGNSA. The CDR3 coding sequence is TGTGCCAGCAGCTCGGGACAGGGGGTTTACACTGAAGCTTTCTTT. It is translated as CASSSGQGVYTEAFF.

This chain uses TRBV23-1 with TRBJ1-2, with a weak D call TRBD1 (6 bases). TRBV23-1 is an open reading frame whose function is uncertain. The CDR3 has 20 amino acids. The V end lost 0 bases, the J end lost 4 bases, and 27 bases lay between the germline ends. DNA of the CDR3: TGCGCCAGCAGTCAATCGATTGGGGGGGCGGGGTTAAGAAGGAGCTATGGCTACACCTTC. Translating it yields CASSQSIGGAGLRRSYGYTF.

The gene calls are TRBV4-2 and TRBJ1-6; TRBD1 might be the D (6 bases). Trimming removed 7 bases from V and 7 bases from J, with 23 bases in between. This CDR3 is 17 amino acids long. CDR1 LGHNA and CDR2 YNFKEQ come from the germline V gene. The CDR3 nucleotides are TGTGCCAGCACCCCCGGTGGGGGGGCCGGAGGGAATTCACCCCTCCACTTT. This sequence encodes CASTPGGGAGGNSPLHF.

The chain employs TRBV5-5 and TRBJ1-1; TRBD1 might be the D (6 bases). The CDR3 sequence is 14 residues long. Trimming took off 3 bases at V and 1 base at J, with 10 bases between the two ends. Germline V lookup: CDR1 SGHKS, CDR2 YYEKEE (reference sequence). CDR3 DNA sequence: TGTGCCAGCAGCTCGGGACAAACGAACACTGAAGCTTTCTTT. As protein: CASSSGQTNTEAFF. Combining the CDR3 with reference TRBV5-5 and TRBJ1-1 gives the whole variable domain DAGVTQSPTHLIKTRGQQVTLRCSPISGHKSVSWYQQVLGQGPQFIFQYYEKEERGRGNFPDRFSARQFPNYSSELNVNALLLGDSALYLCASSSGQTNTEAFFGQGTRLTVV.

This rearrangement joins TRBV5-1 to TRBJ1-6; D is perhaps TRBD1 (6 bases). The CDR3 is made up of 18 amino acids. Looked up from germline, CDR1 is SGHRS and CDR2 is YFSETQ. V was pared by 0 bases and J by 7 bases, with 20 bases between. CDR3 residues: CASSLAFSVTGENSPLHF. As DNA, the CDR3 is TGCGCCAGCAGCTTGGCCTTTTCCGTGACAGGAGAAAATTCACCCCTCCACTTT.